This T cell receptor beta chain was identified during a study of cytomegalovirus exposure and HLA in healthy donors. Study-wide results and limits: The authors later found HLA-associated TCR beta chains more clonally expanded than equally common others. The productive fraction for most TCR beta V segments was about 90% or about 30% in an earlier analysis. Roughly even sequencing depth across donors was the assumption behind the presence/absence analyses. V- and J-gene trimming in TCR beta was tied to a missense DCLRE1C variant by an analysis performed later.

The PCR was carried out with 60 Vbeta primers and 13 Jbeta primers. Here immunoSEQ multiplex PCR was the method, and the copy in TCRdb shows in-frame clones only, minus some. The table records fewer than 200,000 clones, 81% of them present only once. CDR3 size: 14 residues. The V and J ends lost 6 bases and 5 bases respectively, with 14 bases between them. In germline, CDR1 is MRHNA, CDR2 SNTAGT. About this clone: Its antigen is not known. Different DNA sequences within this sample yield the same CDR3.

The TCR originated in a man aged 40-55 years in good health and CMV-seropositive. Sequenced input: PBMCs. J is TRBJ1-5 and V is TRBV6-4; D is unresolved. CDR3 sequence reads: CASSDEEGYQPQHF. The DNA for the CDR3 is TGTGCCAGCAGCGACGAGGAGGGCTATCAGCCCCAGCATTTT.